What follows is one T cell receptor beta chain and its context. The record originates from a study of blood T cell repertoires in COVID-19. Per the original methods: Amplifying reference gene primers gave estimates of nucleated cell counts. Using immunoSEQ multiplex PCR, the repertoire was profiled, and TCRdb retains in-frame clones only, with some absent. That table gives V, J and clone size, and the DNA gave D and trimming. Of approximately 100,000 clones in the sample, 70% to 85% were seen once. Trimming removed 6 bases from V and 4 bases from J, with 13 bases in between. Germline CDR1 reads SNHLY; CDR2 reads FYNNEI. The CDR3 is 13 amino acids.

The chain uses TRBV2 and TRBJ2-7; tentatively, D is TRBD2 (5 bases). This receptor was obtained from a man between 65 and 85 years old with active or convalescent COVID-19. Sequenced sample: peripheral blood. The chain's CDR3 is CASSHGLVYEQYF. The CDR3 nucleotides read TGTGCCAGCAGCCACGGACTGGTATACGAGCAGTACTTC.